The 4 T cell receptor beta chains presented below share a single source sample, sequenced in a study of blood T cell repertoires in COVID-19. Using immunoSEQ multiplex PCR, the repertoire was profiled, and TCRdb retains in-frame clones only, with some absent. The table includes 330,000 or so clones, 75% to 90% detected once. Sequencing was performed on PBMCs or T cells enriched from blood (not recorded which). Source of these receptors: a man younger than 40 who had recovered from COVID-19.

The rearrangement links TRBV11-1 to TRBJ2-1; D remains unclear. The CDR3 runs 15 residues. Germline CDR1 is SGHAT and CDR2 is FQDESV (reference sequence). The V gene lost 5 bases and the J gene lost 0 bases, with 11 bases spanning the gap. The DNA for the CDR3 is TGTGCCAGCAGCCCGGGTCCGAGCTCCTACAATGAGCAGTTCTTC. Its translation is CASSPGPSSYNEQFF.

The CDR3 DNA sequence: TGTGCCAGTAAAAATAGAGCCTTCGAAAAACTGTTTTTT. Protein product: CASKNRAFEKLFF. The chain links TRBV28 to TRBJ1-4, with no clear D. Per the germline V gene, CDR1 is MDHEN and CDR2 is SYDVKM. V was shortened by 9 bases and J by 8 bases, with 16 bases between the two germline ends. CDR3 length equals 13 residues.

The chain combines TRBV7-3 with TRBJ2-3, with D tentatively TRBD2 (6 bases). Germline assignment: CDR1 SGHTA and CDR2 FQGTGA. V was cut by 8 bases and J by 2 bases, with 20 bases left in between. This CDR3 region has 16 residues. The CDR3 region is CASSRGSRWDTDTQYF. CDR3 coding DNA: TGTGCCAGCTCCCGGGGGAGCCGTTGGGACACAGATACGCAGTATTTT.

The rearrangement joins TRBV18 to TRBJ1-2, with 7 bases matching TRBD1. The CDR3 is 14 amino acids. The V gene's germline CDR1 is KGHSH and CDR2 LQKENI. The J segment lost 4 bases and the V segment lost 3 bases, leaving 5 bases of the junction unmatched. The CDR3 DNA reads TGTGCCAGCTCACCTCCGGGACAGATCTATGGCTACACCTTC. It translates to CASSPPGQIYGYTF.